The next 30 T cell receptor beta chains were all read from a single sample in a study of blood T cells in healthy people across ages (dated by TCRdb to between 2014 and 2017). The library was prepared using 5' RACE. TCRdb names Illumina HiSeq 2500 as the instrument used. A second PCR of about 6 to 12 cycles was performed with a sample-barcoded 5' primer and a J-beta primer mix. Clones were called with MiXCR by TCRdb after fastp trimmed the public reads at Q25, and only in-frame beta chains were retained. All rows with the same CDR3 protein become a single entry with the most common DNA and genes. The sample includes fewer than 2,000,000 distinct CDR3 sequences, with 34% observed a single time. Roughly 10% of the sample rests with the top ten. The sequenced material came from blood. These receptors were collected from a woman in her 30s in good health.

This chain uses TRBV6-1 with TRBJ2-1; TRBD1 matches 9 bases. CDR3 length: 18 residues. CDR1 and CDR2 from the germline V gene are MNHNS and SASEGT. J gave up 1 base and V 6 bases, and 13 bases lay outside the gene matches. The chain's CDR3 is CASRASSGTGRSYNEQFF. The CDR3 region has the DNA TGTGCCAGCAGAGCCTCCTCCGGGACAGGGAGATCCTACAATGAGCAGTTCTTC.

The chain carries TRBV20-1 and TRBJ1-2; D might be TRBD1 (6 bases). The CDR3 covers 13 residues. Trimming shortened V by 6 bases and J by 4 bases, and 15 bases separated the two germline ends. Looked up from germline, CDR1 is DFQATT and CDR2 is SNEGSKA (reference sequence). CDR3 loop: CSAQDPQGYGYTF. In DNA, the CDR3 is TGCAGTGCCCAAGACCCACAGGGCTATGGCTACACCTTC.

This clonotype came up a few times. The V gene is TRBV11-3, the J gene TRBJ2-1, with D tentatively TRBD2 (5 bases). This CDR3 comprises 16 residues. Germline V lookup: CDR1 SGHNT, CDR2 YENEEA. V was pared by 5 bases and J by 4 bases, with 18 bases between. This CDR3 reads CASSPYSVAPYNEQFF. CDR3 bases: TGTGCCAGCAGCCCATACTCGGTAGCGCCATACAATGAGCAGTTCTTC.

This clonotype has only a few counts. This chain links TRBV27 with TRBJ2-7; possibly TRBD2 for D (5 bases). Trimming took 6 bases from V and 1 from J, leaving 19 bases between them. The CDR3 is 16 amino acids. Germline V gene data show CDR1 as MNHEY and CDR2 as SMNVEV (reference sequence). The CDR3 loop reads CASSRRVGVGSYEQYF. The CDR3 bases are TGTGCCAGCAGCCGGCGGGTCGGGGTCGGGTCCTACGAGCAGTACTTC.

The chain is built from TRBV4-1 and TRBJ1-3; D possibly corresponds to TRBD1 (5 bases). Trimming took off 0 bases at V and 2 bases at J, with 11 bases between the two ends. Germline V gene data show CDR1 as MGHRA and CDR2 as YSYEKL. The CDR3 runs 16 residues. CDR3: CASSQEGAGPGNTIYF. CDR3 nucleotides: TGCGCCAGCAGCCAAGAAGGCGCAGGGCCTGGAAACACCATATATTTT.

The chain carries TRBV5-1 and TRBJ2-1; TRBD1 matches at 9 bases. CDR3 length: 16 amino acids. Per germline, CDR1 SGHRS and CDR2 YFSETQ. Trimming cost V 2 bases and J 5 bases; bases outside gene matches: 8. This chain's CDR3 is CASSFTGGPPDNEQFF. CDR3 coding DNA: TGCGCCAGCAGCTTTACAGGGGGCCCACCCGACAATGAGCAGTTCTTC. Drawing the rest from reference TRBV5-1 and TRBJ2-1, the complete variable domain is KAGVTQTPRYLIKTRGQQVTLSCSPISGHRSVSWYQQTPGQGLQFLFEYFSETQRNKGNFPGRFSGRQFSNSRSEMNVSTLELGDSALYLCASSFTGGPPDNEQFFGPGTRLTVL.

This clonotype was picked up a small number of times. The rearrangement joins TRBV20-1 to TRBJ2-7, with a possible D match to TRBD1 (6 bases). The CDR3 sequence is 14 residues long. CDR1 DFQATT and CDR2 SNEGSKA come from the germline V gene (reference sequence). Trimming removed 2 bases at V and 0 bases at J, with 11 bases between. The CDR3 loop is CSARLGDNSYEQYF. For the CDR3, the DNA is TGCAGTGCTAGACTGGGGGACAACTCCTACGAGCAGTACTTC.

The table lists this clonotype with a few counts. V gene TRBV7-2 combines with J gene TRBJ1-2; the D gene is possibly TRBD1 (5 bases). Germline V lookup: CDR1 SGHTA, CDR2 FQGNSA. This CDR3 region has 13 residues. The ends were cut back, 3 bases at V and 5 bases at J, with 10 bases in the middle. CDR3 DNA: TGTGCCAGCAGCTTTGGGGCAGAGTATGGCTACACCTTC. It translates to CASSFGAEYGYTF.

Remarks on this clonotype: This may stem from a read error, because a much larger clone lies one nucleotide away. The genes are TRBV7-9 and TRBJ1-1, with TRBD1 as a possible D gene (6 bases). Germline V gene sequence: CDR1 SEHNR, CDR2 FQNEAQ (reference sequence). The germline V and J ends were trimmed by 5 bases and 1 base, with 11 bases remaining between them. The CDR3 has 14 residues. CDR3 sequence (DNA): TGTGCCAGCAGCCCCCAACAGGGGAACACTGAAGCTTTCTTT. Its translation is CASSPQQGNTEAFF. Supplemented by reference TRBV7-9 and TRBJ1-1, the full variable domain reads DTGVSQNPRHKITKRGQNVTFRCDPISEHNRLYWYRQTLGQGPEFLTYFQNEAQLEKSRLLSDRFSAERPKGSFSTLEIQRTEQGDSAMYLCASSPQQGNTEAFFGQGTRLTVV.

This clonotype appeared a few times. The V and J genes are TRBV4-1 and TRBJ2-1, with 13 positions matching TRBD2. Germline V gene lookup returns CDR1 MGHRA and CDR2 YSYEKL. CDR3 length: 16 residues. With 4 bases clipped from V and 10 bases from J, the junction kept 10 bases outside the gene matches. CDR3 residues: CASSPDTSGRAREQFF. Written as DNA, the CDR3 is TGCGCCAGCAGCCCAGATACTAGCGGGAGGGCACGGGAGCAGTTCTTC.

The chain joins TRBV20-1 to TRBJ2-1, with D perhaps being TRBD1 or TRBD2 (7 bases each). The CDR3 loop spans 15 amino acids. Germline V lookup: CDR1 DFQATT, CDR2 SNEGSKA (reference sequence). V lost 5 bases, J lost 2 bases, and 16 bases lay in between. CDR3 sequence reads: CSAPGGGLAYNEQFF. DNA of the CDR3: TGCAGTGCTCCAGGGGGGGGGCTAGCCTACAATGAGCAGTTCTTC.

This clonotype has more than one count but fewer than ten. V usage is TRBV3-1 and J usage is TRBJ2-7, with 10 bases matching TRBD2. CDR1 is LGHDT, CDR2 YNNKEL, per germline (reference sequence). V lost 5 bases, J lost 2 bases, and 12 bases stayed unmatched. The CDR3 contains 17 residues. This CDR3 is CASSFGLGTSVAYEQYF. The CDR3 DNA sequence: TGTGCCAGCAGCTTCGGGCTTGGGACTAGCGTCGCCTACGAGCAGTACTTC.

About this clonotype: One junction end does not reproduce the germline sequence, and a read error may be involved. The rearrangement links TRBV7-2 to TRBJ1-2; D gene ambiguous. This CDR3 region has 13 residues. Germline V gene lookup returns CDR1 SGHTA and CDR2 FQGNSA. CDR3 amino acids: CANSQDINYGYTF. The CDR3 DNA sequence: TGTGCCAACAGCCAAGACATAAACTATGGCTACACCTTC.

This clonotype was detected once. The chain's CDR3 is CSARYIGEQETQYF. The CDR3 nucleotides read TGCAGTGCTAGATATATTGGGGAACAAGAGACCCAGTACTTC. This chain uses TRBV20-1 with TRBJ2-5; D unresolved. The CDR3 contains 14 residues. With 2 bases removed from V and 2 bases from J, the gap between germline ends came to 12 bases. Germline V gene lookup returns CDR1 DFQATT and CDR2 SNEGSKA (reference sequence).

The chain recombines TRBV20-1 with TRBJ2-5, with 11 bases that match TRBD2. The CDR3 contains 14 residues. V gave up 0 bases and J gave up 5 bases; unmatched junction bases: 2. Germline loops: CDR1 DFQATT, CDR2 SNEGSKA (reference sequence). The CDR3 sequence: CSARDTSGGETQYF. The CDR3 coding sequence is TGCAGTGCTAGAGACACTAGCGGGGGCGAGACCCAGTACTTC.

This clonotype was seen at least ten times. V is TRBV4-1 and J is TRBJ2-5; 10 nucleotides agree with TRBD1. J was trimmed by 2 bases and V by 4 bases; bases with no gene match: 4. CDR1 and CDR2 (germline): MGHRA, YSYEKL. The CDR3 runs to 15 residues. The CDR3 DNA sequence: TGCGCCAGCAGCCTGGGACAGGGGCGACAAGAGACCCAGTACTTC. Encoded protein: CASSLGQGRQETQYF.

This rearrangement joins TRBV15 to TRBJ2-7; a possible D gene is TRBD2 (5 bases). The germline V gene has CDR1 LNHNV and CDR2 YYDKDF (reference sequence). Trimming shortened V by 0 bases and J by 7 bases, and 16 bases separated the two germline ends. The CDR3 has 15 amino acids. CDR3 nucleotide sequence: TGTGCCACCAGCAGAGATAGTCGAGGGAGCGGAGAGCAGTACTTC. Translated: CATSRDSRGSGEQYF.

The chain links TRBV4-1 to TRBJ2-2; D possibly corresponds to TRBD1 (5 bases). Germline V lookup: CDR1 MGHRA, CDR2 YSYEKL. V dropped 1 base and J dropped 0 bases, with 6 bases sitting between them. This CDR3 is built from 15 residues. The CDR3 DNA reads TGCGCCAGCAGCCAAGTGGACACGAACACCGGGGAGCTGTTTTTT. This sequence encodes CASSQVDTNTGELFF.

This clonotype appeared a few times. CDR3 protein: CASSSVSGGPSYEQYF. The CDR3 bases are TGTGCCAGCAGCTCCGTTAGCGGGGGGCCTTCCTACGAGCAGTACTTC. The V gene is TRBV11-2, the J gene TRBJ2-7, with 10 bases that match TRBD2. After removal of 4 bases from V and 1 base from J, the junction contained 7 bases not matched to a gene. CDR1 and CDR2 from the germline V gene are SGHAT and FQNNGV. This CDR3 contains 16 residues.

The J gene is TRBJ1-2, the V gene TRBV20-1, with 8 bases identical to TRBD1. After removal of 0 bases from V and 5 bases from J, the junction contained 5 bases not matched to a gene. The CDR3 contains 14 residues. Germline V gives CDR1 DFQATT, CDR2 SNEGSKA (reference sequence). CDR3 sequence: CSARELDRGYGYTF. The CDR3 nucleotides are TGCAGTGCTAGAGAACTCGACAGGGGTTATGGCTACACCTTC.

A few counts support this clonotype. The J gene is TRBJ1-6, the V gene TRBV4-1, with D possibly matching TRBD1 (6 bases). CDR3 length equals 18 residues. From germline, CDR1 is MGHRA and CDR2 YSYEKL. V was clipped by 1 base and J by 2 bases, with 15 bases between them. The CDR3 is CASSQVARQATYNSPLHF. The DNA for the CDR3 is TGCGCCAGCAGCCAAGTGGCCCGACAGGCGACCTATAATTCACCCCTCCACTTT.

The chain has TRBV9 and TRBJ1-2, with 9 positions matching TRBD1. J was trimmed by 4 bases and V by 2 bases; bases with no gene match: 9. The CDR3 is 16 residues long. Germline-derived CDR1 and CDR2 are SGDLS and YYNGEE. Here the CDR3 DNA reads TGTGCCAGCAGCGTGGGACAGGGCACCCGATCCTATGGCTACACCTTC. It yields the protein CASSVGQGTRSYGYTF.

The chain carries TRBV7-2 and TRBJ2-3, with D perhaps TRBD2 (5 bases). Trimming removed 0 bases at V and 5 bases at J, with 18 bases between. Germline CDR1 and CDR2: SGHTA and FQGNSA. The CDR3 totals 17 residues. CDR3 sequence: CASSLAPVPRVGDTQYF. The CDR3 DNA is TGTGCCAGCAGCTTAGCGCCTGTTCCGAGGGTGGGAGATACGCAGTATTTT. Looking up the rest from reference TRBV7-2 and TRBJ2-3 gives the full variable domain: GAGVSQSPSNKVTEKGKDVELRCDPISGHTALYWYRQSLGQGLEFLIYFQGNSAPDKSGLPSDRFSAERTGGSVSTLTIQRTQQEDSAVYLCASSLAPVPRVGDTQYFGPGTRLTVL.

The rearrangement uses TRBV20-1 and TRBJ2-1; the match to TRBD2 covers 12 bases. V dropped 3 bases and J dropped 10; count of bases not matched to a gene: 10. The CDR3 is 15 residues long. The germline CDR1 and CDR2 sequences are DFQATT and SNEGSKA (reference sequence). The CDR3 DNA reads TGCAGTGCTAGTGACCTAGCGGGGGGGCTGTTGGAGCAGTTCTTC. This translates into CSASDLAGGLLEQFF.

The table lists this clonotype with a few counts. The genes are TRBV9 and TRBJ2-7; maybe TRBD2 (5 bases). CDR1 is SGDLS and CDR2 is YYNGEE in the germline V gene. This CDR3 contains 13 residues. The V end was cut by 3 bases, the J end by 6 bases, with 13 bases between. The CDR3 region is CASSGLHGVEQYF. CDR3 coding DNA: TGTGCCAGCAGCGGTCTCCACGGGGTCGAGCAGTACTTC.

This clonotype appeared many times. The chain uses TRBV4-1 and TRBJ1-6; 8 nucleotides line up with TRBD1. Germline CDR1 MGHRA, CDR2 YSYEKL. With V trimmed by 0 bases and J by 10 bases, 5 bases remained unmatched. CDR3 size: 15 residues. DNA of the CDR3: TGCGCCAGCAGCCAAGAGGGGACAGGTTTGTCACCCCTCCACTTT. Residues: CASSQEGTGLSPLHF.

V gene TRBV7-9 combines with J gene TRBJ1-1; D not resolved. The CDR3 length is 12 residues. V dropped 6 bases and J dropped 4 bases, with 9 bases sitting between them. CDR1 is SEHNR and CDR2 is FQNEAQ in the germline V gene (reference sequence). For the CDR3, the DNA is TGTGCCAGCAGTTCGGCGCCCACTGAAGCTTTCTTT. Translation gives CASSSAPTEAFF.

This clonotype appeared a few times. CDR3 coding DNA: TGTGCCAGCAGCTTGGCTAGCGGGAACCACAATGAGCAGTTCTTC. This translates into CASSLASGNHNEQFF. This rearrangement joins TRBV7-9 to TRBJ2-1, with 9 bases lining up with TRBD2. After removal of 3 bases from V and 5 bases from J, the junction contained 5 bases not matched to a gene. The CDR3 has 15 residues. Looked up from germline, CDR1 is SEHNR and CDR2 is FQNEAQ (reference sequence).

The rearrangement joins TRBV14 to TRBJ1-4, with D perhaps matching TRBD1 (5 bases). V shed 0 bases and J shed 5 bases, with 16 bases lying between them. The germline V gene has CDR1 SGHDN and CDR2 FVKESK. The CDR3 is made up of 17 amino acids. In DNA, the CDR3 is TGTGCCAGCAGCCAAGATGAGCCCAGGGTTGGGAATGAAAAACTGTTTTTT. This codes for CASSQDEPRVGNEKLFF.

This clonotype was found a few times. V is TRBV20-1 and J is TRBJ2-7; the D gene is possibly TRBD1 (5 bases). The V end was cut by 5 bases, the J end by 1 base, with 15 bases between. From germline, CDR1 is DFQATT and CDR2 SNEGSKA (reference sequence). The CDR3 runs 14 residues. In DNA, the CDR3 is TGCAGTGCTCCTTCGCCGGACAAATCCTACGAGCAGTACTTC. Translated: CSAPSPDKSYEQYF.